These 19 T cell receptor beta chains were sequenced from one sample in a study of T cell changes during pregnancy in multiple sclerosis. Method: immunoSEQ multiplex PCR; TCRdb's copy keeps in-frame clones and lacks some. The sample yields about 67,000 clones, roughly nine tenths seen once. The sample was peripheral blood, taken in the second trimester of pregnancy. Every receptor here comes from a female donor with multiple sclerosis, enrolled in a pregnancy study.

CDR3 sequence: CASSPSPEPGQGGEKLFF. CDR3 nucleotides: TGTGCCAGCAGCCCGAGCCCCGAACCGGGACAGGGGGGTGAAAAACTGTTTTTT. The gene calls are TRBV5-4 and TRBJ1-4; 11 nucleotides agree with TRBD1. The CDR3 runs 18 residues. CDR1 and CDR2 from the germline V gene are SGHNT and YYREEE (reference sequence). V was clipped by 4 bases and J by 7 bases; unmatched bases: 15. Looking up the rest from reference TRBV5-4 and TRBJ1-4 gives the full variable domain: ETGVTQSPTHLIKTRGQQVTLRCSSQSGHNTVSWYQQALGQGPQFIFQYYREEENGRGNFPPRFSGLQFPNYSSELNVNALELDDSALYLCASSPSPEPGQGGEKLFFGSGTQLSVL.

The chain couples TRBV19 to TRBJ2-7; 12 nucleotides agree with TRBD2. Trimming took 10 bases from V and 3 from J; bases not matched to a gene: 10. The CDR3 covers 15 residues. The germline V gene encodes CDR1 LNHDA and CDR2 SQIVND (reference sequence). The CDR3 bases are TGTGCCACCAATCCCGGGACTAGCGGGCACTACGAGCAGTACTTC. Protein sequence: CATNPGTSGHYEQYF.

The chain employs TRBV7-2 and TRBJ1-4; 7 bases fit TRBD1. CDR1 and CDR2 (germline): SGHTA, FQGNSA. The J segment lost 4 bases and the V segment lost 4 bases, leaving 9 bases of the junction unmatched. The CDR3 length is 16 residues. The DNA of the CDR3 is TGTGCCAGCAGCTCGACAGGGACTCGAGGTAATGAAAAACTGTTTTTT. It encodes CASSSTGTRGNEKLFF.

V and J are TRBV30 and TRBJ1-2; 9 positions agree with TRBD1. The CDR3 contains 14 residues. Unmatched junction bases numbered 5, after V lost 6 bases and J lost 0 bases. Germline CDR1 is GTSNPN and CDR2 is SVGIG (reference sequence). The CDR3 is CACRRDRANYGYTF. DNA for the CDR3: TGTGCCTGTCGCCGGGACAGGGCTAACTATGGCTACACCTTC.

The V gene is TRBV14, the J gene TRBJ2-7, with 7 bases matching TRBD1. Germline CDR1 reads SGHDN; CDR2 reads FVKESK. CDR3 length: 15 residues. V dropped 0 bases and J dropped 5; count of bases not matched to a gene: 7. The CDR3 region has the DNA TGTGCCAGCAGCCAAGAAGGGGGCTACGCGGACGAGCAGTACTTC. Protein: CASSQEGGYADEQYF.

The chain carries TRBV7-9 and TRBJ2-3; a weak D match, TRBD1 (6 bases). Germline V gene sequence: CDR1 SEHNR, CDR2 FQNEAQ (reference sequence). V lost 1 base to trimming and J lost 2 bases, with 7 bases between them. The CDR3 covers 14 residues. CDR3 nucleotide sequence: TGTGCCAGCAGCTTAGGACAGGCCACAGATACGCAGTATTTT. Its translation: CASSLGQATDTQYF.

The genes are TRBV30 and TRBJ2-7; 9 nucleotides agree with TRBD2. The germline V gene encodes CDR1 GTSNPN and CDR2 SVGIG (reference sequence). This CDR3 has 14 residues. After removal of 7 bases from V and 5 bases from J, the junction contained 12 bases not matched to a gene. The CDR3, as DNA: TGTGCCTACGAGGGGAGCGGGAGGAAGAACGAGCAGTACTTC. Encoded protein: CAYEGSGRKNEQYF.

V usage is TRBV7-2 and J usage is TRBJ2-5; D might be TRBD2 (5 bases). Germline values: CDR1 SGHTA, CDR2 FQGNSA. The CDR3 is made up of 14 amino acids. Trimming took off 5 bases at V and 1 base at J, with 11 bases between the two ends. The CDR3 sequence is CASSPSMAQETQYF. CDR3 nucleotides: TGTGCCAGCAGCCCTAGCATGGCCCAAGAGACCCAGTACTTC.

The rearrangement uses TRBV7-9 and TRBJ1-6, with TRBD1 matching over 9 bases. CDR1 and CDR2 (germline): SEHNR, FQNEAQ (reference sequence). The ends lost 5 bases at V and 8 bases at J; junction bases unmatched: 10. This CDR3 has 16 amino acids. In nucleotides, the CDR3 is TGTGCCAGCAGCCCCCCCGGGGACAGGGCCTATTCACCCCTCCACTTT. As protein: CASSPPGDRAYSPLHF.

V gene TRBV9 combines with J gene TRBJ1-5; the D is unclear. The CDR3 has 13 residues. Trimming left V 3 bases short and J 5 bases short, with 9 bases between. Germline CDR1 is SGDLS and CDR2 is YYNGEE. This chain's CDR3 is CASSAREDQPQHF. The CDR3 DNA reads TGTGCCAGCAGCGCGAGGGAAGATCAGCCCCAGCATTTT.

The V call is TRBV6-5, the J call TRBJ2-3; D gene unclear. CDR1 and CDR2 (germline): MNHEY, SVGAGI. The CDR3 extends over 14 amino acids. With 0 bases removed from V and 0 bases from J, the gap between germline ends came to 4 bases. The CDR3 protein is CASSYSLSTDTQYF. CDR3 coding DNA: TGTGCCAGCAGTTACTCACTAAGCACAGATACGCAGTATTTT.

The chain is built from TRBV27 and TRBJ2-2, with 8 bases aligning to TRBD2. The J segment lost 5 bases and the V segment lost 8 bases, leaving 10 bases of the junction unmatched. Germline V gives CDR1 MNHEY, CDR2 SMNVEV (reference sequence). The CDR3 extends over 15 amino acids. The CDR3 loop is CASGRGGRLTGELFF. The CDR3 DNA sequence: TGTGCCAGCGGTCGGGGGGGAAGGTTAACCGGGGAGCTGTTTTTT.

J is TRBJ1-2 and V is TRBV19; 7 positions match TRBD1. The V gene end was trimmed by 3 bases and the J gene end by 4 bases; junction bases not matched to a gene: 8. CDR1 is LNHDA and CDR2 is SQIVND in the germline V gene (reference sequence). CDR3 length: 15 amino acids. CDR3 protein: CASSIFAGGSYGYTF. For the CDR3, the DNA is TGTGCCAGTAGTATCTTCGCAGGGGGATCCTATGGCTACACCTTC. Complete variable domain (other parts from reference TRBV19 and TRBJ1-2): DGGITQSPKYLFRKEGQNVTLSCEQNLNHDAMYWYRQDPGQGLRLIYYSQIVNDFQKGDIAEGYSVSREKKESFPLTVTSAQKNPTAFYLCASSIFAGGSYGYTFGSGTRLTVV.

The V and J genes are TRBV19 and TRBJ2-2; D might be TRBD1 (6 bases). The CDR3 totals 15 residues. Looked up from germline, CDR1 is LNHDA and CDR2 is SQIVND (reference sequence). Trimming cost V 5 bases and J 3 bases, with 13 bases left between them. The CDR3 region has the DNA TGTGCCAGTAGTCCTATGGGACACGACACCGGGGAGCTGTTTTTT. It translates to CASSPMGHDTGELFF.

This clone occurred once. V is TRBV19 and J is TRBJ1-5; D is ambiguous. From germline, CDR1 is LNHDA and CDR2 SQIVND (reference sequence). The V end lost 3 bases, the J end lost 5 bases, and 11 bases lay between the germline ends. This CDR3 contains 14 residues. In DNA, the CDR3 is TGTGCCAGTAGTATGCTGACGGAGGATCAGCCCCAGCATTTT. This encodes CASSMLTEDQPQHF.

This clone was observed once. This chain connects TRBV2 to TRBJ1-1, with 11 nucleotides matching TRBD1. CDR3 length: 17 amino acids. The V gene's germline CDR1 is SNHLY and CDR2 FYNNEI. V dropped 6 bases and J dropped 4; count of bases not matched to a gene: 13. CDR3 residues: CASRWTGGAGWTTEAFF. As DNA, the CDR3 is TGTGCCAGCAGATGGACAGGGGGCGCTGGGTGGACCACTGAAGCTTTCTTT.

The rearrangement links TRBV4-3 to TRBJ1-5, with TRBD1 identical over 7 bases. Trimming at V came to 0 bases and at J to 5 bases, leaving 7 bases not matched to a gene. Per germline, CDR1 LGHNA and CDR2 YSLEER. The CDR3 extends over 16 amino acids. Here the CDR3 DNA reads TGCGCCAGCAGCCAAGAAGTTTCCAGGGGGGATCAGCCCCAGCATTTT. It codes for CASSQEVSRGDQPQHF.

The CDR3 loop is CASSYGGAVGELFF. The CDR3 nucleotides are TGTGCCAGCAGCTACGGGGGGGCCGTCGGGGAGCTGTTTTTT. This sequence joins TRBV5-6 and TRBJ2-2; 8 bases map to TRBD2. The CDR3 runs to 14 residues. From germline, CDR1 is SGHDT and CDR2 YYEEEE. The trim removed 3 bases at V and 7 bases at J, leaving 5 bases unmatched.

The V call is TRBV10-3, the J call TRBJ1-2; 7 bases agree with TRBD1. This CDR3 is built from 13 residues. Germline CDR1 and CDR2: ENHRY and SYGVKD. Trimming cost V 4 bases and J 8 bases; bases outside gene matches: 7. CDR3 sequence reads: CAISGGGLGGYTF. CDR3 in DNA: TGTGCCATCAGTGGAGGGGGCCTCGGGGGCTACACCTTC.